This T cell receptor beta chain was captured by sequencing in a study of Ad26.COV2.S vaccination and SARS-CoV-2 variants. Broader study findings: There was reportedly substantial breadth in spike-specific CD8+ and CD4+ T cell responses after vaccination. There was a possibility that the TCR breadth and depth analyses underestimated total T cell responses.

Sequenced by immunoSEQ multiplex PCR; TCRdb stores in-frame clones only, minus some. This sample has hundreds of thousands of clones; approximately 87% occur once, and the top ten carry about 3.5%. Treatment indicated: about 20 received Ad26.COV2.S at low or high dose, single or two shots; about five received placebo; per-sample allocation not given. The investigators took samples on day 63 after the first vaccine or placebo injection. A remark on this clone: As yet, its antigen is unknown.

The sequences come from peripheral blood, collected in a trial of Ad26.COV2.S vaccine versus placebo. This receptor was taken from a person aged 18-60 years who received the Ad26.COV2.S COVID-19 vaccine or a placebo.

CDR3 nucleotide sequence: TGTGCCAGCAGTTCACTAGCGGGGGCGGGGAATGAGCAGTTCTTC. Translated, it gives CASSSLAGAGNEQFF. V is TRBV6-4 and J is TRBJ2-1, with TRBD2 matching over 11 bases. The CDR3 extends over 15 amino acids. J lost 7 bases, V lost 5 bases, and 7 bases had no gene match. The germline V gene has CDR1 MRHNA and CDR2 SNTAGT.